The sequence of this TCR beta chain was determined in a study of shared clonotypes between healthy human individuals. Points from the study as a whole: Non-shared clonotypes were found to have lower generation probabilities than the clonotypes that were shared by all four of the sorted-subset donors. Incomplete sequencing of sorted subsets was indicated by rarefaction despite large depth.

Naive CD8 cells comprised CD45RO-negative, CCR7-positively selected cells, excluding terminally differentiated effector memory CD45RA+ cells. There were no recent acute infections or vaccinations among the donors, who were healthy HIV-negative adults. Deep level was the assay's run setting. The repertoire was sequenced with immunoSEQ multiplex PCR; TCRdb's copy has only in-frame clones and lacks some. This table has hundreds of thousands of clones, around 92% appearing once. Points on this clone: Its target is not known.

The sequence came from a man aged 25-40 years in good health. Sequences were obtained from naive CD8+ T cells sorted from blood.

CDR3 in amino acids: CASSQFGVEETQYF. CDR3 sequence (DNA): TGCGCCAGCAGCCAATTTGGGGTTGAGGAGACCCAGTACTTC. The V gene is TRBV4-1, the J gene TRBJ2-5; D is unresolved. This CDR3 spans 14 amino acids. Germline-derived CDR1 and CDR2 are MGHRA and YSYEKL. V lost 2 bases and J lost 5, with 12 bases in between.